These 30 T cell receptor beta chains were sequenced from one sample in a study of T cells in Graves' hyperthyroidism and ophthalmopathy. RNA transcripts served as the template for amplifying TCR beta CDR3 regions. In the first-round RT-PCR of the TCR CDR3, the HTBI primer set was used. From the multiplex PCR reads, TCRdb called clonotypes with MiXCR, one entry per CDR3 protein. The sample lists around 360,000 distinct CDR3 sequences, 13% to 15% seen once, with roughly 20% in the top ten. The sequencing input was blood. The receptors come from a woman in her sixties with Graves' ophthalmopathy.

There are many counts of this clonotype. This sequence joins TRBV6-1 and TRBJ2-7, with D perhaps given as TRBD1 or TRBD2 (7 bases each). With 5 bases removed from V and 5 bases from J, the gap between germline ends came to 16 bases. CDR1 and CDR2 from the germline V gene are MNHNS and SASEGT. This CDR3 spans 14 amino acids. CDR3: CASSPQGGPHEQYF. The CDR3 DNA reads TGTGCCAGCAGTCCCCAGGGGGGGCCTCACGAGCAGTACTTC.

This clonotype was observed a handful of times. The rearrangement uses TRBV7-3 and TRBJ2-3; 10 bases map to TRBD2. J gave up 0 bases and V 10 bases, and 7 bases lay outside the gene matches. CDR1 is SGHTA and CDR2 is FQGTGA in the germline V gene. The CDR3 totals 15 residues. The CDR3 protein is CATPGLAKSTDTQYF. CDR3 sequence (DNA): TGTGCCACTCCGGGACTAGCGAAAAGCACAGATACGCAGTATTTT.

Concerning this clonotype itself: A much more abundant neighbour one base away suggests this may be a read error. This rearrangement joins TRBV28 to TRBJ2-2, with TRBD2 matching over 9 bases. V lost 5 bases and J lost 9; bases outside the gene matches: 19. The CDR3 is 18 amino acids. The V gene's germline CDR1 is MDHEN and CDR2 SYDVKM. The CDR3 coding sequence is TGTGCCAGCAGTACGACTCTGCGGGAGGGTTCATTTTCCAGGGAGCTGTTTTTT. This codes for CASSTTLREGSFSRELFF.

This clonotype was seen ten or more times. This chain uses TRBV29-1 with TRBJ2-1; 13 bases map to TRBD2. There are 13 residues in the CDR3. J lost 7 bases, V lost 7 bases, and 4 bases had no gene match. Germline assignment: CDR1 SQVTM and CDR2 ANQGSEA. This chain's CDR3 is CSAGTSGVNEQFF. CDR3 nucleotide sequence: TGCAGCGCTGGGACTAGCGGGGTGAATGAGCAGTTCTTC.

This clonotype came up a few times. The rearrangement joins TRBV20-1 to TRBJ2-3; D is unclear. The V gene lost 3 bases and the J gene lost 2 bases, with 24 bases spanning the gap. CDR1 is DFQATT and CDR2 is SNEGSKA in the germline V gene (reference sequence). The CDR3 length is 18 residues. The CDR3 here is CSASSFGVLGLTTDTQYF. In DNA form, the CDR3 reads TGCAGTGCTAGCAGTTTTGGGGTTCTCGGGCTAACCACAGATACGCAGTATTTT.

This clonotype came up many times. The V call is TRBV10-1, the J call TRBJ1-1; D is unresolved. V was shortened by 0 bases and J by 5 bases, with 10 bases between the two germline ends. The CDR3 spans 14 residues. Per germline, CDR1 WNHNN and CDR2 SYGVQD (reference sequence). The CDR3 DNA follows: TGCGCCAGCAGTGAGTCGGGCGGGTTAACTGAAGCTTTCTTT. It yields the protein CASSESGGLTEAFF.

There are many counts of this clonotype. V usage is TRBV30 and J usage is TRBJ2-7; D possibly matches TRBD1 or TRBD2 (5 bases each). CDR1 is GTSNPN and CDR2 is SVGIG in the germline V gene (reference sequence). This CDR3 is 12 amino acids long. The V gene lost 3 bases and the J gene lost 3 bases, with 9 bases spanning the gap. CDR3 loop: CAWRGPYYEQYF. The CDR3 DNA sequence: TGTGCCTGGAGGGGACCTTACTACGAGCAGTACTTC. Variable domain in full (rest from reference TRBV30 and TRBJ2-7): SQTIHQWPATLVQPVGSPLSLECTVEGTSNPNLYWYRQAAGRGLQLLFYSVGIGQISSEVPQNLSASRPQDRQFILSSKKLLLSDSGFYLCAWRGPYYEQYFGPGTRLTVT.

This clonotype appeared many times. The chain couples TRBV7-9 to TRBJ2-3; D is uncertain. The germline V gene has CDR1 SEHNR and CDR2 FQNEAQ (reference sequence). The V end was cut by 5 bases, the J end by 3 bases, with 9 bases between. CDR3 length: 13 amino acids. In nucleotides, the CDR3 is TGTGCCAGCAGCGCTGGTCTTACAGATACGCAGTATTTT. Its translation: CASSAGLTDTQYF.

This clonotype showed up many times. The chain joins TRBV20-1 to TRBJ1-1, with 11 bases that match TRBD1. CDR1 and CDR2 (germline): DFQATT, SNEGSKA (reference sequence). Trimming at V came to 3 bases and at J to 0 bases, leaving 15 bases not matched to a gene. This CDR3 contains 19 residues. The DNA for the CDR3 is TGCAGTGCTAGTGATAAACCCGGGACAGGGGGTCTCATGAACACTGAAGCTTTCTTT. Its translation is CSASDKPGTGGLMNTEAFF.

The rearrangement uses TRBV12-3 or TRBV12-4 and TRBJ2-3, with D possibly matching TRBD2 (6 bases). This CDR3 contains 15 residues. The V end was cut by 8 bases, the J end by 3 bases, with 18 bases between. In DNA, the CDR3 is TGTGCCAGCGGTCGCGTCGGGGGAGGAACAGATACGCAGTATTTT. Translated: CASGRVGGGTDTQYF.

This clonotype was picked up a small number of times. The V call is TRBV6-1, the J call TRBJ2-1; TRBD2 agrees at 7 bases. V shed 6 bases, J shed 5 bases, and the junction held 10 bases outside the gene matches. CDR1 is MNHNS and CDR2 is SASEGT in the germline V gene. The CDR3 length is 15 residues. The CDR3 reads CASSPTPGGHNEQFF. The CDR3 bases are TGTGCCAGCAGCCCCACTCCGGGAGGCCACAATGAGCAGTTCTTC.

This clonotype was recorded many times. The J gene is TRBJ1-5, the V gene TRBV20-1, with TRBD1 matching over 7 bases. CDR1 is DFQATT, CDR2 SNEGSKA, per germline (reference sequence). Losses at the gene ends were 3 bases for V and 7 bases for J; bases not matched to a gene: 9. CDR3 size: 14 residues. For the CDR3, the DNA is TGCAGTGCTAGCCCTACAGGGGTAGGGCAGCCCCAGCATTTT. Translating gives CSASPTGVGQPQHF.

This clonotype was seen repeatedly, ten times or more. V gene TRBV6-2 or TRBV6-3 combines with J gene TRBJ2-7, with 7 nucleotides matching TRBD1. Trimming took 3 bases from V and 3 from J; bases not matched to a gene: 2. CDR1 is MNHEY, CDR2 SVGEGT, per germline. The CDR3 is 13 residues long. CDR3 amino acids: CASSYRDSYEQYF. Written as DNA, the CDR3 is TGTGCCAGCAGTTATCGGGACAGCTACGAGCAGTACTTC.

This clonotype has ten or more counts. The chain links TRBV6-1 to TRBJ1-2, with TRBD1 as a possible D gene (6 bases). CDR3 size: 14 residues. Germline CDR1 and CDR2: MNHNS and SASEGT. The ends were cut back, 6 bases at V and 3 bases at J, with 14 bases in the middle. The CDR3 nucleotides are TGTGCCAGCAGACAGAGTGGGGGCGACTATGGCTACACCTTC. It encodes CASRQSGGDYGYTF.

In its sample, this clonotype was seen a few times. This sequence joins TRBV20-1 and TRBJ1-6, with a weak D call TRBD1 (5 bases). The V gene's germline CDR1 is DFQATT and CDR2 SNEGSKA (reference sequence). This CDR3 has 15 amino acids. The V end was cut by 2 bases, the J end by 9 bases, with 17 bases between. CDR3 sequence (DNA): TGCAGTGCTAGACAACCGGGTACAGGCGGTTCACCCCTCCACTTT. It is translated as CSARQPGTGGSPLHF.

The rearrangement joins TRBV28 to TRBJ2-2; 7 bases match TRBD2. Trimming took 5 bases from V and 4 from J; bases not matched to a gene: 4. CDR3 length: 14 amino acids. Germline V gene sequence: CDR1 MDHEN, CDR2 SYDVKM. The CDR3 coding sequence is TGTGCCAGCAGTGCAGCGGGATTCACCGGGGAGCTGTTTTTT. It encodes CASSAAGFTGELFF. The full variable domain, with the rest looked up from reference TRBV28 and TRBJ2-2, is DVKVTQSSRYLVKRTGEKVFLECVQDMDHENMFWYRQDPGLGLRLIYFSYDVKMKEKGDIPEGYSVSREKKERFSLILESASTNQTSMYLCASSAAGFTGELFFGEGSRLTVL.

The table lists this clonotype with many counts. This chain links TRBV6-1 with TRBJ1-5; 8 nucleotides line up with TRBD1. The J segment lost 7 bases and the V segment lost 5 bases, leaving 7 bases of the junction unmatched. Germline V gene sequence: CDR1 MNHNS, CDR2 SASEGT. The CDR3 length is 14 residues. CDR3 loop: CASSSQGVNQPQHF. The CDR3 DNA is TGTGCCAGCAGTTCACAGGGGGTAAACCAGCCCCAGCATTTT.

This clonotype was found many times. The V and J genes are TRBV11-1 and TRBJ2-5; TRBD1 agrees at 9 bases. After removal of 5 bases from V and 5 bases from J, the junction contained 6 bases not matched to a gene. Germline V gives CDR1 SGHAT, CDR2 FQDESV (reference sequence). The CDR3 has 14 amino acids. The CDR3: CASSTRTGEETQYF. CDR3 nucleotides: TGTGCCAGCAGCACCAGGACAGGGGAGGAGACCCAGTACTTC.

The genes are TRBV5-1 and TRBJ2-5; D gene unclear. Per germline, CDR1 SGHRS and CDR2 YFSETQ. V was pared by 2 bases and J by 1 base, with 6 bases between. This CDR3 is built from 13 residues. CDR3 in amino acids: CASSFDTQETQYF. CDR3 sequence (DNA): TGCGCCAGCAGCTTTGATACCCAAGAGACCCAGTACTTC.

CDR3 sequence (DNA): TGTGCCAGCTCCCCCCCCTTGGGGACAGGGGGCCGCGAGCAGTACTTC. It is translated as CASSPPLGTGGREQYF. The chain links TRBV18 to TRBJ2-7; 12 bases are a match to TRBD1. This CDR3 spans 16 amino acids. Germline V gene data show CDR1 as KGHSH and CDR2 as LQKENI. Trimming cost V 6 bases and J 6 bases; bases outside gene matches: 12.

V and J are TRBV6-1 and TRBJ2-7; 11 bases are a match to TRBD2. The germline V gene encodes CDR1 MNHNS and CDR2 SASEGT. The CDR3 extends over 12 amino acids. The V and J ends lost 9 bases and 3 bases, in that order; junction bases with no gene match: 1. The CDR3 loop reads CARTSGNYEQYF. The CDR3 DNA reads TGTGCCAGGACTAGCGGGAACTACGAGCAGTACTTC.

This clonotype showed up many times. This chain joins TRBV3-1 and TRBJ2-3; D is undetermined. In germline, CDR1 is LGHDT, CDR2 YNNKEL (reference sequence). Trimming took off 1 base at V and 3 bases at J, with 11 bases between the two ends. The CDR3 is 15 residues long. The CDR3 sequence is CASSQGARLTDTQYF. As DNA, the CDR3 is TGTGCCAGCAGCCAAGGGGCCCGGTTAACAGATACGCAGTATTTT.

This clonotype has a count of ten or more. The chain combines TRBV27 with TRBJ2-7; D unresolved. V lost 8 bases and J lost 3, with 17 bases in between. The CDR3 loop spans 14 amino acids. From germline, CDR1 is MNHEY and CDR2 SMNVEV (reference sequence). The CDR3, as DNA: TGTGCCAGCTTCCAGACCCGCGCGAACTACGAGCAGTACTTC. Translation: CASFQTRANYEQYF.

This clonotype was counted ten times or more. The rearrangement joins TRBV20-1 to TRBJ2-7; D remains unclear. The CDR3 extends over 14 amino acids. Germline values: CDR1 DFQATT, CDR2 SNEGSKA (reference sequence). The V end lost 0 bases, the J end lost 4 bases, and 13 bases lay between the germline ends. CDR3: CSARDLAVGYEQYF. The CDR3 DNA reads TGCAGTGCTAGAGATCTCGCGGTAGGGTACGAGCAGTACTTC.

The gene calls are TRBV6-1 and TRBJ2-6, with no clear D. The CDR3 is made up of 16 amino acids. The V end was cut by 10 bases, the J end by 0 bases, with 16 bases between. Germline V CDR1 and CDR2: MNHNS, SASEGT. CDR3 protein: CAISSGPPSGANVLTF. CDR3 DNA sequence: TGTGCCATCTCTTCCGGGCCGCCCTCTGGGGCCAACGTCCTGACTTTC.

This clonotype was recorded many times. The CDR3 DNA is TGTGCCAGCAGTTATCCTGGGGGAGTCAATGAGCAGTTCTTC. It codes for CASSYPGGVNEQFF. This sequence joins TRBV12-3 or TRBV12-4 and TRBJ2-1; either TRBD1 or TRBD2 may fit D (5 bases each). Trimming stripped 4 bases from V and 6 bases from J, with 13 bases between. This CDR3 comprises 14 residues.

This clonotype was seen a handful of times. This chain joins TRBV28 and TRBJ2-7, with 9 nucleotides matching TRBD1. This CDR3 is 15 amino acids long. Trimming at V came to 2 bases and at J to 3 bases, leaving 5 bases not matched to a gene. Germline CDR1 MDHEN, CDR2 SYDVKM. The CDR3 loop is CASSLRGTGNYEQYF. CDR3 DNA sequence: TGTGCCAGCAGTTTAAGGGGGACAGGGAACTACGAGCAGTACTTC.

This clonotype appeared a few times. The chain recombines TRBV6-4 with TRBJ1-1; maybe TRBD1 (6 bases). Looked up from germline, CDR1 is MRHNA and CDR2 is SNTAGT. This CDR3 comprises 14 residues. Trimming left V 3 bases short and J 4 bases short, with 12 bases between. Here the CDR3 DNA reads TGTGCCAGCAGTGAACAGGGTGGGATCACTGAAGCTTTCTTT. Amino acids: CASSEQGGITEAFF.

This clonotype turned up a few times. The rearrangement joins TRBV5-6 to TRBJ2-2; D may be TRBD1 or TRBD2 (6 bases each). The CDR3 has 17 amino acids. Trimming cost V 0 bases and J 4 bases, with 16 bases left between them. Germline assignment: CDR1 SGHDT and CDR2 YYEEEE. The CDR3 sequence is CASSLAGGGPSTGELFF. In nucleotides, the CDR3 is TGTGCCAGCAGCTTGGCCGGAGGGGGGCCAAGCACCGGGGAGCTGTTTTTT.

Ten or more counts support this clonotype. J is TRBJ2-5 and V is TRBV11-2; the D gene is possibly TRBD1 (6 bases). This CDR3 has 14 residues. The V end lost 3 bases, the J end lost 4 bases, and 12 bases lay between the germline ends. Germline V gene sequence: CDR1 SGHAT, CDR2 FQNNGV. This CDR3 reads CASSFLRGGETQYF. CDR3 bases: TGTGCCAGCAGCTTCCTCAGAGGGGGAGAGACCCAGTACTTC.